Listed below are T cell receptor beta chains from one sample, sequenced in a study of T cell repertoires in cytomegalovirus infection. TCRdb processed the reads anew with MiXCR; each CDR3 protein has one entry. Of hundreds of thousands of distinct CDR3 sequences detected, roughly a quarter appear once; the ten largest clones hold approximately 8.2%. Material for sequencing was CD8+ T cells from PBMCs. The receptor source for this set is a human donor in good health (CMV status not recorded). Some clones in this sample may be carry-over from other donors' samples. Each CDR3 is given with its conserved first and last residue. A D gene is named only where the DNA matches it firmly. Size is stated for part of the rows, as once, few or many counts, or as a class when the clone is expanded.

CDR3nt	CDR3aa	d_gene	j_gene	v_gene	abundance
TGCAGTGCTAGAGAATCAGGGATCAATCAGCCCCAGCATTTT	CSARESGINQPQHF	NA	TRBJ1-5	TRBV20-1	NA
TGTGCCAGCAGCCTCGAGACTAGCGGGGAAAGCACAGATACGCAGTATTTT	CASSLETSGESTDTQYF	TRBD2	TRBJ2-3	TRBV6-2/TRBV6-3	NA
TGTGCCAGCAGCGGGACAGGGGACTATGGCTACACCTTC	CASSGTGDYGYTF	TRBD1	TRBJ1-2	TRBV7-2	many
TGTGCCAGCAGTTACTCGATGACAGCCCATAACTATGGCTACACCTTC	CASSYSMTAHNYGYTF	NA	TRBJ1-2	TRBV6-5	NA
TGTGCCAGCAGTTACGGGGGAACCATATATTTT	CASSYGGTIYF	NA	TRBJ1-3	TRBV6-5	NA
TGTGCCAGCAGTTTAGGGGATAGGGACGCTTCCAAAGAGACCCAGTACTTC	CASSLGDRDASKETQYF	NA	TRBJ2-5	TRBV28	many
TGTGCCAGCAGCGTTATGCACAGGGTCTGGGAGCTGTTTTTT	CASSVMHRVWELFF	NA	TRBJ2-2	TRBV7-9	NA
TGTGCCATCAGTGCACTCTTGCGCATAGATGAGCAGTTCTTC	CAISALLRIDEQFF	NA	TRBJ2-1	TRBV10-3	few
TGTGCCAGCAGTTACTCGATGGAGCACTCTGGAAACACCATATATTTT	CASSYSMEHSGNTIYF	NA	TRBJ1-3	TRBV6-6	many
TGCAGTGCTAGTGGACTTCCCCAAGAGACCCAGTACTTC	CSASGLPQETQYF	NA	TRBJ2-5	TRBV20-1	NA
TGTGCCACCAGCCCAGCAGGGATTCGGGGCTACAATGAGCAGTTCTTC	CATSPAGIRGYNEQFF	NA	TRBJ2-1	TRBV15	NA
TGCAGTGCACCCGAGGGGCTCCTGGGAGACACTGAAGCTTTCTTT	CSAPEGLLGDTEAFF	NA	TRBJ1-1	TRBV20-1	few
TGTGCTAGCAGCTTAGCCCAGCGTTGGGGTGATGAGCAGTTCTTC	CASSLAQRWGDEQFF	NA	TRBJ2-1	TRBV7-6	NA
TGTGCCAGCAGTAAAAACAGAAACTATGGCTACACCTTC	CASSKNRNYGYTF	NA	TRBJ1-2	TRBV27	many
TGTGCCAGCAGTGACACAGGGAACTATTATAACACTGAAGCTTTCTTT	CASSDTGNYYNTEAFF	NA	TRBJ1-1	TRBV6-2/TRBV6-3	NA
TGTGCCAGCAGCTCGCGGGACACGTACGGAGGCTACACCTTC	CASSSRDTYGGYTF	NA	TRBJ1-2	TRBV6-6	NA
TGCAGCGTTGGCTGGGTGGACTCCTACGAGCAGTACTTC	CSVGWVDSYEQYF	NA	TRBJ2-7	TRBV29-1	few
TGTGCCAGCAGCTCGTTCGAGGCTGAAGCTTTCTTT	CASSSFEAEAFF	NA	TRBJ1-1	TRBV7-9	many
TGTGCCAGCAGCTTAGTCCTAGCGGGCCCCAGACAGACCCAGTACTTC	CASSLVLAGPRQTQYF	TRBD2	TRBJ2-5	TRBV7-2	many
TGCAGCGTTGTGGTAAGGGGACCACAAGAGACCCAGTACTTC	CSVVVRGPQETQYF	NA	TRBJ2-5	TRBV29-1	NA
TGTGCCAGCAGCCAAGAATTTCCTAGCGGGGGGGCCATGGAGACCCAGTACTTC	CASSQEFPSGGAMETQYF	TRBD2	TRBJ2-5	TRBV4-2	few
TGTGCCACCAGTGACAGAGGCACCGGGGAGCTGTTTTTT	CATSDRGTGELFF	NA	TRBJ2-2	TRBV24-1	few
TGTGCCAGTAGTGCGGACGGTCCTCACACTGAAGCTTTCTTT	CASSADGPHTEAFF	NA	TRBJ1-1	TRBV19	NA
TGTGCCAGCAGCTTAGTCCCAATTAACTATGGCTACACCTTC	CASSLVPINYGYTF	NA	TRBJ1-2	TRBV7-9	NA
TGTGCCAGCTCATCCGCCGGGACAGGGAGGGAGACCCAGTACTTC	CASSSAGTGRETQYF	TRBD1	TRBJ2-5	TRBV18	NA
TGTGCCAGCAGCGGACCGGGACAGGAAACCCTATATGGCTACACCTTC	CASSGPGQETLYGYTF	TRBD1	TRBJ1-2	TRBV2	NA
TGTGCCAGCAGTTACCGAGGGCGGGGATCGGAGACCCAGTACTTC	CASSYRGRGSETQYF	NA	TRBJ2-5	TRBV28	few
TGTGCCAGCAGCTCGGACGTTGCATTTATGTACCAAGAGACCCAGTACTTC	CASSSDVAFMYQETQYF	NA	TRBJ2-5	TRBV7-9	NA
TGTGCCAGCAGCTTAGATGGGGATGCCAAAAACATTCAGTACTTC	CASSLDGDAKNIQYF	NA	TRBJ2-4	TRBV7-9	many
TGTGCCATCAGTGAGCCTTGGACAGAGCGCGCAGATACGCAGTATTTT	CAISEPWTERADTQYF	NA	TRBJ2-3	TRBV10-3	many
TGTGCCAGTAGACAGATCCTCACCTACAATGAGCAGTTCTTC	CASRQILTYNEQFF	NA	TRBJ2-1	TRBV27	NA
TGTGCCAGCAGCTCCTCGACGGGGTCCGGCTACGAGCAGTACTTC	CASSSSTGSGYEQYF	NA	TRBJ2-7	TRBV7-9	NA
TGTGCCAGCAGGCGGACAGGGGCTGGAAACACCATATATTTT	CASRRTGAGNTIYF	TRBD1	TRBJ1-3	TRBV14	NA
TGTGCCAGCAGTTTATCCGTCGGAAAATCCTACGAGCAGTACTTC	CASSLSVGKSYEQYF	NA	TRBJ2-7	TRBV28	NA
TGTGCCAGCAGAAATAGCGGGGGCGAGCAGTACTTC	CASRNSGGEQYF	TRBD2	TRBJ2-7	TRBV7-9	few
TGTGTCAGCAGCTTAGCGGCTAGCGGGGGGGCCGCCGACGAGCAGTACTTC	CVSSLAASGGAADEQYF	TRBD2	TRBJ2-7	TRBV7-2	NA
TGTGCCAGCAGCCCCAACCGGCGGGCGAACACCGGGGAGCTGTTTTTT	CASSPNRRANTGELFF	NA	TRBJ2-2	TRBV28	many
TGTGCCAGCCGCCGACTGGACAGGGACCACGAGCAGTACTTC	CASRRLDRDHEQYF	TRBD1	TRBJ2-7	TRBV7-2	NA
TGCAGCGCCGCCAGCCAGGGGTTCACAGATACGCAGTATTTT	CSAASQGFTDTQYF	NA	TRBJ2-3	TRBV29-1	NA